This T cell receptor (beta chain) was profiled in a study of CD8+ T cells in alopecia areata. Study-wide points: Compared with mice, patients displayed less clear TCR sharing, possibly for HLA-related reasons. Greater clonality was observed in lesional scalp samples, especially alopecia totalis/universalis, versus normal scalp.

Treatment in this sample: oral pan-JAK inhibitor, 5-10 mg twice daily. Peripheral blood and lesional scalp punch biopsies came from alopecia areata patients. The sorting of PBMCs gave CD4+ and CD8+ T cells. This clone occurred a few times. Its target is not known. This CDR3 contains 13 residues. The germline V gene has CDR1 LNHNV and CDR2 YYDKDF (reference sequence). The V end lost 9 bases, the J end lost 0 bases, and 8 bases lay between the germline ends. Sequencing used cDNA as its template, made by extracting RNA and reverse transcribing it. Some clones are missing from TCRdb's copy, which holds only in-frame ones; the method was immunoSEQ multiplex PCR. The table lists 110,000 to 150,000 clones, about 88% of them singletons.

This TCR derives from a human donor with alopecia areata. The V call is TRBV15, the J call TRBJ2-2; D is undetermined. The specimen comprised CD8+ T cells sorted from blood, sampled at week 4, from a patient treated with tofacitinib. The CDR3 protein is CATSESNTGELFF. As DNA, the CDR3 is TGTGCCACGTCAGAGTCGAACACCGGGGAGCTGTTTTTT.